The 2 T cell receptor beta chains in this list originate from one sample, sequenced in a study of beta chain features in type 1 diabetes. Investigators reverse transcribed all isolated RNA, so they sequenced expressed TCRB transcripts. TCRdb's copy holds only in-frame clones and misses some; the assay was immunoSEQ multiplex PCR. The profile shows 250,000 to 300,000 clones, around 7.3% of them singletons. Source material: central memory CD4+ T cells from blood. These receptors originate from a woman between 18 and 29 years old in good health.

V is TRBV9 and J is TRBJ2-1; D is possibly TRBD1 (6 bases). The germline gives CDR1 SGDLS, CDR2 YYNGEE. The CDR3 sequence is 14 residues long. The V end lost 5 bases, the J end lost 6 bases, and 15 bases lay between the germline ends. Here the CDR3 DNA reads TGTGCCAGCAGTTCCAACACAGGGATCAATGAGCAGTTCTTC. Translating it yields CASSSNTGINEQFF.

V usage is TRBV6-1 and J usage is TRBJ2-1, with D hard to call. This CDR3 has 10 amino acids. From germline, CDR1 is MNHNS and CDR2 SASEGT. V gave up 3 bases and J gave up 8 bases, with 2 bases separating them. The CDR3 nucleotides read TGTGCCAGCAGTGACTATGAGCAGTTCTTC. The encoded protein is CASSDYEQFF.